The 4 T cell receptor beta chains listed next were all sequenced from one sample in a study of blood T cell repertoires in COVID-19 (TCRdb year 2020). The method behind the library was the immunoSEQ multiplex PCR assay. TCRdb took this table from immuneACCESS and kept in-frame rearrangements with V and J called. Such tables lack part of the clones; where checked against another copy, unresolved V genes explain under half of the gap, and the rest is unexplained. The sample yields approximately 440,000 clones; 90% were counted once. Of the sample, more than 0.55% is held by the ten largest clones. What was sequenced was PBMCs or T cells enriched from blood (not recorded which). The receptor set was obtained from a man aged 18-30 years who had recovered from COVID-19.

This clone was found a few times. The chain is built from TRBV19 and TRBJ1-2; D ambiguous. Germline values: CDR1 LNHDA, CDR2 SQIVND (reference sequence). The length of the CDR3 is 12 residues. V was cut by 6 bases and J by 7 bases, with 12 bases left in between. The CDR3 loop reads CASSETYTGYTF. The CDR3 nucleotides are TGTGCCAGTAGCGAAACATACACTGGCTACACCTTC.

In this sample, this clone turned up once. The chain links TRBV27 to TRBJ2-2; D call uncertain. CDR1 MNHEY and CDR2 SMNVEV come from the germline V gene (reference sequence). The CDR3 contains 17 residues. V was pared by 5 bases and J by 1 base, with 17 bases between. Here the CDR3 reads CASSPPQNLVNTGELFF. The CDR3 coding sequence is TGTGCCAGCAGTCCCCCCCAGAATCTGGTGAACACCGGGGAGCTGTTTTTT.

The chain has TRBV28 and TRBJ2-1; D unresolved. The V end was cut by 5 bases, the J end by 3 bases, with 14 bases between. The CDR3 extends over 15 amino acids. The germline gives CDR1 MDHEN, CDR2 SYDVKM. The CDR3 protein is CASSLSQDRYNEQFF. CDR3 DNA sequence: TGTGCCAGCAGTCTCTCTCAGGATCGCTACAATGAGCAGTTCTTC.

The rearrangement links TRBV19 to TRBJ1-3, with D uncertain. Trimming pared 2 bases from V and 4 bases from J, leaving 9 bases between. Germline assignment: CDR1 LNHDA and CDR2 SQIVND (reference sequence). This CDR3 spans 14 amino acids. In DNA, the CDR3 is TGTGCCAGTAGTATATCAGGTGCCGGAAACACCATATATTTT. It yields the protein CASSISGAGNTIYF.